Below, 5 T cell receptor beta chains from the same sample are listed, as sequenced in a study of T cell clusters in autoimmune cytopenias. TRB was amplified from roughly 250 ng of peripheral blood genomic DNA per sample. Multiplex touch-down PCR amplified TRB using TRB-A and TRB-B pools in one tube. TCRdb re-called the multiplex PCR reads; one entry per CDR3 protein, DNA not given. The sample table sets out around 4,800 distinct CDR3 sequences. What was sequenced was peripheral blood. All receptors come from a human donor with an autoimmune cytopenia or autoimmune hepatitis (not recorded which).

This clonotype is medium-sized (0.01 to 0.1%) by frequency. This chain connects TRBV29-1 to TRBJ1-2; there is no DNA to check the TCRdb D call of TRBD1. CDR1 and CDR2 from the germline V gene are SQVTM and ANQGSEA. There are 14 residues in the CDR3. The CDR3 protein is CSVVGGASNYGYTF.

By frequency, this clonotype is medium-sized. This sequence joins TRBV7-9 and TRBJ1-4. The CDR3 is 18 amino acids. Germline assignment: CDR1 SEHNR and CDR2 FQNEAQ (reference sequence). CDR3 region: CASSPNRGDGKTNEKLFF.

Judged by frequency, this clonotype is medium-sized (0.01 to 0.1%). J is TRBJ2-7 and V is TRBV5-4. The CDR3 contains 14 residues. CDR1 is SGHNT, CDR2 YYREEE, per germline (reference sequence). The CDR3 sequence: CASTDGALSYEQYF. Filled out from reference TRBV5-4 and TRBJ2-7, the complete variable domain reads ETGVTQSPTHLIKTRGQQVTLRCSSQSGHNTVSWYQQALGQGPQFIFQYYREEENGRGNFPPRFSGLQFPNYSSELNVNALELDDSALYLCASTDGALSYEQYFGPGTRLTVT.

This chain's CDR3 is CAIGPDTYEQYF. The gene calls are TRBV10-3 and TRBJ2-7; lacking DNA, the TRBD2 call made by TCRdb goes unchecked. CDR3 length: 12 amino acids. Germline V gene data show CDR1 as ENHRY and CDR2 as SYGVKD.

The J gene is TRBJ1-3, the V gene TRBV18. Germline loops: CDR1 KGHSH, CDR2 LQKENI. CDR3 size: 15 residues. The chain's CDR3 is CASSPGWRVGKTIYF.